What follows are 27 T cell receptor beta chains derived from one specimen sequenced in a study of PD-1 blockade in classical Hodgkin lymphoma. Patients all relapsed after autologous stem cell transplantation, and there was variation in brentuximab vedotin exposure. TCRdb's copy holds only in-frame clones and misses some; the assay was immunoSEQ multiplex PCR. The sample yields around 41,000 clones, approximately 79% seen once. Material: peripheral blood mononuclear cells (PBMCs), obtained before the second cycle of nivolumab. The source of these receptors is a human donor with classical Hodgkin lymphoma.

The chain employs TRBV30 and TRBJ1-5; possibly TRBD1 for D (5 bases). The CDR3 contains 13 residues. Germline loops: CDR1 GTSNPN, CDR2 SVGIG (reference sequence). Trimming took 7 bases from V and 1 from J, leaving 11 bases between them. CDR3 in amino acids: CAYMSGSNQPQHF. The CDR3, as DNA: TGTGCCTATATGTCAGGGAGCAATCAGCCCCAGCATTTT. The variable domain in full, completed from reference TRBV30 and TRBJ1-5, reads SQTIHQWPATLVQPVGSPLSLECTVEGTSNPNLYWYRQAAGRGLQLLFYSVGIGQISSEVPQNLSASRPQDRQFILSSKKLLLSDSGFYLCAYMSGSNQPQHFGDGTRLSIL.

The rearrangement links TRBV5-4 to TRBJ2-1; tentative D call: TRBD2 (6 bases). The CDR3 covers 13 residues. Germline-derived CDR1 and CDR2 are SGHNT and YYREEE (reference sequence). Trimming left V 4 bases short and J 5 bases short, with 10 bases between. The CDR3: CASSRRANNEQFF. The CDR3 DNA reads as TGTGCCAGCAGCCGGAGGGCCAACAATGAGCAGTTCTTC.

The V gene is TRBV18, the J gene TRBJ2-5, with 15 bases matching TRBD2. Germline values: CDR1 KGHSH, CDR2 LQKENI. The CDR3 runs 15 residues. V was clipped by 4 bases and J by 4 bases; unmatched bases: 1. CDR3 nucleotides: TGTGCCAGCTCACGGACTAGCGGGGGGGGAGAGACCCAGTACTTC. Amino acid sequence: CASSRTSGGGETQYF.

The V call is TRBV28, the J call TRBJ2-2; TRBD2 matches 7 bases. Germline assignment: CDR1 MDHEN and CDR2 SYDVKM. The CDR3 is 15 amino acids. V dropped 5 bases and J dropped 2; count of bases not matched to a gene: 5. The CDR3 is CASSQLALNTGELFF. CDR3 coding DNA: TGTGCCAGCAGTCAACTAGCGCTTAACACCGGGGAGCTGTTTTTT.

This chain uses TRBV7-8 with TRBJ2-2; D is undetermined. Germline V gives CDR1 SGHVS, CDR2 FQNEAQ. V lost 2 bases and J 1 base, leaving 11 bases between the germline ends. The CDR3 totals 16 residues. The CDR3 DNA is TGTGCCAGCAGCTTACAGGCACGGTTGAACACCGGGGAGCTGTTTTTT. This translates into CASSLQARLNTGELFF.

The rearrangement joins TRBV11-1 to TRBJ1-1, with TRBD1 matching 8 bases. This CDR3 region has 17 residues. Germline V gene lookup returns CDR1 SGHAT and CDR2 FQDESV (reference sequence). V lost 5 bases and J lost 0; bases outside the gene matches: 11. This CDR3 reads CASSPRGQGWVNTEAFF. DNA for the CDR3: TGTGCCAGCAGCCCCAGAGGACAGGGATGGGTGAACACTGAAGCTTTCTTT.

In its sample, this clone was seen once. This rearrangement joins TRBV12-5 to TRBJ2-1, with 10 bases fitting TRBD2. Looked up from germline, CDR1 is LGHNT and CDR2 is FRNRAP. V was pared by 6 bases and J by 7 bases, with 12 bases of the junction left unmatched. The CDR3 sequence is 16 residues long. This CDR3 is CASGRERGGRRNEQFF. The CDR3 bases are TGTGCTAGTGGCCGGGAGCGGGGGGGCCGGAGGAATGAGCAGTTCTTC.

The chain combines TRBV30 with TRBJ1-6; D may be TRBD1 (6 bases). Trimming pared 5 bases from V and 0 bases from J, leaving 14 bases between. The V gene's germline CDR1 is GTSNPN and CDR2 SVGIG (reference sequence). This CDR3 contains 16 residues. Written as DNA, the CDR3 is TGTGCCTGGGACTTTACAGGGAGCTCCTATAATTCACCCCTCCACTTT. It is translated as CAWDFTGSSYNSPLHF.

The CDR3 nucleotides read TGTGCCAGCAGCCGCATCGATAGCGGGAGCTCCTACAATGAGCAGTTCTTC. It encodes CASSRIDSGSSYNEQFF. The V call is TRBV11-3, the J call TRBJ2-1; 9 bases fit TRBD2. The CDR3 runs to 17 residues. Trimming removed 5 bases from V and 0 bases from J; junction bases left unmatched: 8. CDR1 and CDR2 from the germline V gene are SGHNT and YENEEA.

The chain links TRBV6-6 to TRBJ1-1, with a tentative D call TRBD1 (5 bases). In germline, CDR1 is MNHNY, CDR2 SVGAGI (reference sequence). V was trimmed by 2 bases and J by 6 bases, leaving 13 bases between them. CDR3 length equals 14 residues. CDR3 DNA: TGTGCCAGCAGTTACGGAGCCCAGGGCCCTGAAGCTTTCTTT. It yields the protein CASSYGAQGPEAFF.

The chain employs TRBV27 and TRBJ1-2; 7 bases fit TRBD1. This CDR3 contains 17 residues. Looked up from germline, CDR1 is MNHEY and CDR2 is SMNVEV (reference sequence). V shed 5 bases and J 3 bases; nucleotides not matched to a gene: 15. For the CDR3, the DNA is TGTGCCAGCAGTCCCTATATGACAGGGATAATGGACTATGGCTACACCTTC. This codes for CASSPYMTGIMDYGYTF.

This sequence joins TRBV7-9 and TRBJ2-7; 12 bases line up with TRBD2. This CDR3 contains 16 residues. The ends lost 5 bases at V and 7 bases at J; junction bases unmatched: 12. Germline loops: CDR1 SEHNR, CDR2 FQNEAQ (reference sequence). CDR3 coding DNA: TGTGCCAGCAGCAGCAAAGGACTAGCGGGACTACGTGAGCAGTACTTC. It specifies CASSSKGLAGLREQYF.

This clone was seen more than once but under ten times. CDR3 residues: CASSLTSGDNEQFF. The DNA for the CDR3 is TGTGCCAGCAGCCTGACTAGCGGGGACAATGAGCAGTTCTTC. The chain carries TRBV27 and TRBJ2-1; TRBD2 matches 11 bases. This CDR3 spans 14 amino acids. Germline V CDR1 and CDR2: MNHEY, SMNVEV (reference sequence). V trimming: 6 bases; J trimming: 5 bases; junction bases outside the gene matches: 3.

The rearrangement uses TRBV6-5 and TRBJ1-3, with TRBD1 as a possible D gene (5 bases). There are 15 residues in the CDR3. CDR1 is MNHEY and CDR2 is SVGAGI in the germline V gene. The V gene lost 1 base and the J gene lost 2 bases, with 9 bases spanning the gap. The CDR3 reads CASSYYGAPGNTIYF. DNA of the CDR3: TGTGCCAGCAGTTACTATGGGGCCCCTGGAAACACCATATATTTT.

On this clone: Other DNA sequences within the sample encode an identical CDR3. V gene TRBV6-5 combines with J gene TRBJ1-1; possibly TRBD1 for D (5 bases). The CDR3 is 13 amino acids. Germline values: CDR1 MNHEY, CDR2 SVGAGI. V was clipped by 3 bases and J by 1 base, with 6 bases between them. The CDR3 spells CASSYGGNTEAFF. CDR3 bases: TGTGCCAGCAGTTATGGGGGGAACACTGAAGCTTTCTTT.

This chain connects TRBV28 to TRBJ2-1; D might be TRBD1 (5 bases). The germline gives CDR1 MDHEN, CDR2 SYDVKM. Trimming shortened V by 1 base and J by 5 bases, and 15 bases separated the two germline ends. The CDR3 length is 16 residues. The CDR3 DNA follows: TGTGCCAGCAGTTTATTACAGGACAAAAATAACAATGAGCAGTTCTTC. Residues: CASSLLQDKNNNEQFF. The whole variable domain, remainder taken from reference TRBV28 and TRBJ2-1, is DVKVTQSSRYLVKRTGEKVFLECVQDMDHENMFWYRQDPGLGLRLIYFSYDVKMKEKGDIPEGYSVSREKKERFSLILESASTNQTSMYLCASSLLQDKNNNEQFFGPGTRLTVL.

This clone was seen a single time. CDR3 amino acids: CASSPSFGAANEQFF. CDR3 sequence (DNA): TGTGCCAGCAGCCCATCGTTTGGAGCGGCGAATGAGCAGTTCTTC. V gene TRBV7-6 combines with J gene TRBJ2-1; TRBD2 might be the D (5 bases). This CDR3 spans 15 amino acids. The germline CDR1 and CDR2 sequences are SGHVS and FNYEAQ. V gave up 5 bases and J gave up 7 bases, with 18 bases separating them.

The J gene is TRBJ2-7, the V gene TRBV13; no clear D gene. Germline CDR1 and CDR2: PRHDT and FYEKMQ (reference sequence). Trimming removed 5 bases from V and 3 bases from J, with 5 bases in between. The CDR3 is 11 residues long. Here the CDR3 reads CASSQGYEQYF. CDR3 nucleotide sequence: TGTGCCAGCAGCCAAGGCTACGAGCAGTACTTC.

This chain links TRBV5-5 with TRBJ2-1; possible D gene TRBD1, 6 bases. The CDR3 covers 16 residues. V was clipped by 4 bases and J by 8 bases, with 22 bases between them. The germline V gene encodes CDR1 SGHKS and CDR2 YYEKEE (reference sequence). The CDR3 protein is CASSPWGTGSGYEQFF. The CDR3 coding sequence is TGTGCCAGCAGCCCGTGGGGAACAGGGTCCGGCTATGAGCAGTTCTTC.

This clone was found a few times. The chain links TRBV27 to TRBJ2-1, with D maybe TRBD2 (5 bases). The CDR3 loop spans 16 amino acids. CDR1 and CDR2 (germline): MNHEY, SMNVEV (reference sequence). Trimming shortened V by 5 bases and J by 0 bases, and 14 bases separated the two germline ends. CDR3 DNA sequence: TGTGCCAGCAGTACCTCCGTCGGGGACTCCTACAATGAGCAGTTCTTC. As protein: CASSTSVGDSYNEQFF.

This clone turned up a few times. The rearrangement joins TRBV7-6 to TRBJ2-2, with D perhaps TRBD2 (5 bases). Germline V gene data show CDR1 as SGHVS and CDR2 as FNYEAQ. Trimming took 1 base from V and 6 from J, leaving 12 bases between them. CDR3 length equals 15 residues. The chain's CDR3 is CASSLEAGAAGELFF. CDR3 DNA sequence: TGTGCCAGCAGCTTAGAAGCAGGAGCGGCCGGGGAGCTGTTTTTT.

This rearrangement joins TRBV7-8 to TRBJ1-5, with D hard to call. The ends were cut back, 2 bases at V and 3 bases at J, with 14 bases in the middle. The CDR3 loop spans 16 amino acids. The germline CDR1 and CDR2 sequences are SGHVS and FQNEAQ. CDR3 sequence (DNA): TGTGCCAGCAGCTTACGCCGCACGGGTTTCAATCAGCCCCAGCATTTT. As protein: CASSLRRTGFNQPQHF.

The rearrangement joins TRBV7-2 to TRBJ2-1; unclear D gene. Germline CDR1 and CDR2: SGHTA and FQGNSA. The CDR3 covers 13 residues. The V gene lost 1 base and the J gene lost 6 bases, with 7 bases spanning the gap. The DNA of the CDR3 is TGTGCCAGCAGCTTAGACAAATCCAATGAGCAGTTCTTC. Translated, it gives CASSLDKSNEQFF.

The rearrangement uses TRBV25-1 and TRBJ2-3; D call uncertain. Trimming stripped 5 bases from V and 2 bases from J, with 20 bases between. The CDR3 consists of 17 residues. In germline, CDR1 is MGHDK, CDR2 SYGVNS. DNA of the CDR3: TGTGCCAGCAGTCGGTCCAGTGACTCCTACTACACAGATACGCAGTATTTT. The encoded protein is CASSRSSDSYYTDTQYF.

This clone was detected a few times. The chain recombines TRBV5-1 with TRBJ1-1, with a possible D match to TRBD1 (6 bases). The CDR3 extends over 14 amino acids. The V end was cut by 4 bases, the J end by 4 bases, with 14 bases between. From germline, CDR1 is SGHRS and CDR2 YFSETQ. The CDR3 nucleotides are TGCGCCAGCAGCCGTGGGGGGCGTAGCACTGAAGCTTTCTTT. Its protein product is CASSRGGRSTEAFF.

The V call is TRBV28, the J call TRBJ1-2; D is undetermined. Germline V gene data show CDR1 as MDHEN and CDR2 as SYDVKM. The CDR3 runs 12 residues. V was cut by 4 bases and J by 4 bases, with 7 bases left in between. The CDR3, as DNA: TGTGCCAGCAGTTGGGCCAGCTATGGCTACACCTTC. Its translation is CASSWASYGYTF.

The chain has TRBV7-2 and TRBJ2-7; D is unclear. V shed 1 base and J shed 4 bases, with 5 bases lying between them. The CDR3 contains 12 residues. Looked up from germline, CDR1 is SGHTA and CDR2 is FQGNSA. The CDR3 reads CASSLGAYEQYF. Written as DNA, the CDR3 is TGTGCCAGCAGCTTAGGAGCGTACGAGCAGTACTTC. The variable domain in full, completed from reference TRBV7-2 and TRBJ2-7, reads GAGVSQSPSNKVTEKGKDVELRCDPISGHTALYWYRQSLGQGLEFLIYFQGNSAPDKSGLPSDRFSAERTGGSVSTLTIQRTQQEDSAVYLCASSLGAYEQYFGPGTRLTVT.